The 22 T cell receptor beta chains listed next were all sequenced from one sample in a study of T cell clonality in common variable immunodeficiency. Some clones are missing from TCRdb's copy, which holds only in-frame ones; the method was immunoSEQ multiplex PCR. The repertoire consists of approximately 50,000 clones, none detected only once. The sequencing input was peripheral blood mononuclear cells. These TCRs come from a person aged 18 to 75 in good health.

This clone was counted many times. The DNA ends 3 residues before the CDR3 does, and the rest of the CDR3 is filled in from the germline J gene. The V and J genes are TRBV28 and TRBJ1-6; TRBD1 matches 9 bases. The CDR3 sequence is 15 residues long. Germline V gives CDR1 MDHEN, CDR2 SYDVKM. Trimming at V came to 5 bases and at J to 6 bases, leaving 5 bases not matched to a gene. CDR3 DNA (partial): TGTGCCAGCAGTACAGGACAGGGGTTTAATTCACCC. Its protein is CASSTGQGFNSP. The full-length CDR3 reads as CASSTGQGFNSPLHF. The entire variable domain, with the rest obtained from reference TRBV28 and TRBJ1-6, is as follows: DVKVTQSSRYLVKRTGEKVFLECVQDMDHENMFWYRQDPGLGLRLIYFSYDVKMKEKGDIPEGYSVSREKKERFSLILESASTNQTSMYLCASSTGQGFNSPLHFGNGTRLTVT.

About this clone itself: The read stops 3 residues short of the end of the CDR3; the missing end is completed from the germline J gene. The rearrangement joins TRBV6-2 or TRBV6-3 to TRBJ2-3; D not resolved. Looked up from germline, CDR1 is MNHEY and CDR2 is SVGEGT. Trimming took off 2 bases at V and 4 bases at J, with 10 bases between the two ends. This CDR3 is 14 amino acids long. CDR3 bases read: TGTGCCAGCAGTTACCCTCCCGGGTCAGATACG. It specifies CASSYPPGSDT. The full CDR3 reads CASSYPPGSDTQYF.

This clone was seen many times. The read ends 3 residues shy of where the CDR3 ends; the end is completed using the germline J gene. This chain connects TRBV5-4 to TRBJ1-1, with D unclear. This CDR3 region has 14 residues. Germline V lookup: CDR1 SGHNT, CDR2 YYREEE (reference sequence). Trimming stripped 4 bases from V and 0 bases from J, with 10 bases between. The CDR3 is CASSPLSMNTEAFF. The DNA read from the CDR3 is TGTGCCAGCAGCCCACTATCCATGAACACTGAA. Together with reference TRBV5-4 and TRBJ1-1, the CDR3 gives the full variable domain: ETGVTQSPTHLIKTRGQQVTLRCSSQSGHNTVSWYQQALGQGPQFIFQYYREEENGRGNFPPRFSGLQFPNYSSELNVNALELDDSALYLCASSPLSMNTEAFFGQGTRLTVV.

This clone has ten or more counts. The read stops 3 residues short of the end of the CDR3; the missing end is completed from the germline J gene. The chain recombines TRBV7-2 with TRBJ2-1; 8 bases map to TRBD2. Trimming at V came to 3 bases and at J to 1 base, leaving 2 bases not matched to a gene. Looked up from germline, CDR1 is SGHTA and CDR2 is FQGNSA. The CDR3 contains 15 residues. The CDR3: CASSLIAGSYNEQFF. Incomplete CDR3 DNA: TGTGCCAGCAGCTTGATAGCGGGGTCCTACAATGAG.

This clone was seen at least ten times. With the read ending 3 residues before the CDR3 end, the germline J gene is used to fill in that end. The chain carries TRBV19 and TRBJ1-3, with TRBD1 matching 10 bases. The CDR3 extends over 16 amino acids. V was pared by 7 bases and J by 0 bases, with 6 bases of the junction left unmatched. Germline loops: CDR1 LNHDA, CDR2 SQIVND (reference sequence). Incomplete CDR3 DNA: TGTGCCAGTAATCCGACAGGGGGCCACTCTGGAAACACC. Translated: CASNPTGGHSGNT. The complete CDR3 sequence is CASNPTGGHSGNTIYF.

This clone came up many times. The missing CDR3 end, 3 residues past where the read stops, is filled in from the germline J gene. This chain connects TRBV20-1 to TRBJ2-1; a possible D gene is TRBD2 (6 bases). V was shortened by 3 bases and J by 6 bases, with 21 bases between the two germline ends. This CDR3 is built from 16 residues. The germline CDR1 and CDR2 sequences are DFQATT and SNEGSKA (reference sequence). The CDR3 DNA, read in part, is TGCAGTGCTAGTTTTCTTTCGGGGCCCGGGGGCAATGAG. It yields the protein CSASFLSGPGGNE. The full-length CDR3 reads as CSASFLSGPGGNEQFF.

This clone came up many times. CDR3 amino acids: CASSQDYFEQFF. CDR3 bases read: TGTGCCAGCAGCCAAGACTATTTTGAG. V is TRBV7-8 and J is TRBJ2-1; perhaps TRBD2 as D (5 bases). The CDR3 end falls 3 residues outside the read, so it is completed with the germline J gene. The germline V gene encodes CDR1 SGHVS and CDR2 FQNEAQ. V was shortened by 5 bases and J by 9 bases, with 11 bases between the two germline ends. The CDR3 covers 12 residues.

As concerns this clone: This clone may be a read error of a much larger clone one base away. The sequenced CDR3 bases are TGTGCCAGTAGTACCTCCACAGGGTCTGGGGCCAACGTA. Its translation is CASSTSTGSGANV. The CDR3 in its entirety is CASSTSTGSGANVLFF. The J gene is TRBJ1-4, the V gene TRBV19; D is perhaps TRBD1 (6 bases). The read comes to an end 3 residues before the CDR3 does, leaving the germline J gene to fill in the end. Germline V gives CDR1 LNHDA, CDR2 SQIVND (reference sequence). The CDR3 has 16 residues.

In its sample, this clone was seen many times. The CDR3 extends 3 residues past the end of the read, so its final part is completed from the germline J gene. This chain connects TRBV5-4 to TRBJ1-2; 8 bases fit TRBD1. Germline loops: CDR1 SGHNT, CDR2 YYREEE (reference sequence). CDR3 length: 16 amino acids. The CDR3 DNA, read in part, is TGTGCCAGCAGCTTGCGTTTGACAGGGGCGACAGATACC. Translating gives CASSLRLTGATDT. The entire CDR3 protein is CASSLRLTGATDTYTF.

This clone showed up many times. The read ends 3 residues shy of where the CDR3 ends; the end is completed using the germline J gene. This chain uses TRBV30 with TRBJ1-4, with D perhaps matching TRBD1 (5 bases). Trimming removed 4 bases from V and 10 bases from J, with 16 bases in between. This CDR3 is built from 13 residues. Per germline, CDR1 GTSNPN and CDR2 SVGIG (reference sequence). The CDR3 DNA, read in part, is TGTGCCTGGATTCAGCCGCAAAGGGGAAAA. It yields the protein CAWIQPQRGK. The full CDR3 protein is CAWIQPQRGKLFF.

This clone was picked up many times. The CDR3 goes on 3 residues after the read ends, and that part is filled in from the germline J gene. The chain uses TRBV5-4 and TRBJ2-3; 8 bases fit TRBD1. Unmatched junction bases numbered 9, after V lost 5 bases and J lost 4 bases. Germline CDR1 reads SGHNT; CDR2 reads YYREEE (reference sequence). This CDR3 comprises 15 residues. CDR3 bases read: TGTGCCAGCAGTGGTCGAGACAGGGGCGCAGATACG. Its translation is CASSGRDRGADT. In full, the CDR3 reads CASSGRDRGADTQYF.

The table lists this clone with many counts. The read terminates 3 residues ahead of where the CDR3 ends, so the germline J gene completes it. The chain joins TRBV20-1 to TRBJ1-1; D is possibly TRBD1 (6 bases). Per the germline V gene, CDR1 is DFQATT and CDR2 is SNEGSKA (reference sequence). V shed 3 bases and J shed 0 bases, with 17 bases lying between them. The CDR3 extends over 16 amino acids. The sequenced CDR3 bases are TGCAGTGCTAGTGGGGAGGCAGGGGTACTGAACACTGAA. It specifies CSASGEAGVLNTE. The entire CDR3 protein is CSASGEAGVLNTEAFF.

A remark on this clone: The read comes to an end 3 residues before the CDR3 does, leaving the germline J gene to fill in the end. This chain links TRBV18 with TRBJ1-3; TRBD1 aligns across 7 bases. From germline, CDR1 is KGHSH and CDR2 LQKENI. Trimming at V came to 4 bases and at J to 5 bases, leaving 5 bases not matched to a gene. The CDR3 is 14 residues long. The CDR3: CASSRDRERNTIYF. The DNA read from the CDR3 is TGTGCCAGCTCACGCGACAGGGAGAGAAACACC.

This clone showed up many times. Read data end 3 residues before the CDR3 end; the end is taken from the germline J gene. The genes are TRBV2 and TRBJ1-4; D ambiguous. The CDR3 totals 13 residues. V shed 6 bases and J shed 8 bases, with 13 bases lying between them. Germline CDR1 SNHLY, CDR2 FYNNEI. Here the CDR3 reads CASSAGLGEKLFF. The covered CDR3 bases are TGTGCCAGCAGCGCGGGCCTGGGGGAAAAA.

This clone was recorded many times. The read halts 3 residues ahead of the CDR3 end, with the missing end drawn from the germline J gene. V usage is TRBV20-1 and J usage is TRBJ2-1; 9 bases are shared with TRBD2. Germline V CDR1 and CDR2: DFQATT, SNEGSKA (reference sequence). V dropped 2 bases and J dropped 0; count of bases not matched to a gene: 8. The CDR3 has 17 residues. The sequenced CDR3 bases are TGCAGTGCTAGACTTGCCCGTAGCGGGAGCTCCTACAATGAG. Translating gives CSARLARSGSSYNE. In full, the CDR3 reads CSARLARSGSSYNEQFF.

This clone came up many times. The read halts 3 residues ahead of the CDR3 end, with the missing end drawn from the germline J gene. The V gene is TRBV20-1, the J gene TRBJ2-5, with 7 bases lining up with TRBD2. Germline CDR1 reads DFQATT; CDR2 reads SNEGSKA (reference sequence). V lost 5 bases, J lost 5 bases, and 8 bases stayed unmatched. This CDR3 contains 13 residues. Partial CDR3 DNA: TGCAGTGCTGCGGGAGTGGGCTGGGAGACC. The encoded protein is CSAAGVGWET. Given in full, the CDR3 is CSAAGVGWETQYF.

As for this clone: The observed sequence ends 3 residues before the CDR3 terminus, with the missing tail filled in from the germline J gene. This chain joins TRBV2 and TRBJ2-2, with 10 nucleotides matching TRBD2. The CDR3 extends over 19 amino acids. CDR1 and CDR2 from the germline V gene are SNHLY and FYNNEI. V lost 8 bases to trimming and J lost 0 bases; unmatched junction nucleotides: 15. The CDR3 loop is CASCTGLALRNANTGELFF. The CDR3 DNA, read in part, is TGTGCCAGCTGTACGGGACTAGCGCTCCGGAACGCGAACACCGGGGAG. The entire variable domain, with the rest obtained from reference TRBV2 and TRBJ2-2, is as follows: EPEVTQTPSHQVTQMGQEVILRCVPISNHLYFYWYRQILGQKVEFLVSFYNNEISEKSEIFDDQFSVERPDGSNFTLKIRSTKLEDSAMYFCASCTGLALRNANTGELFFGEGSRLTVL.

There are many counts of this clone. The read finishes 3 residues shy of the CDR3 end, and the germline J gene is used to complete it. This chain links TRBV18 with TRBJ2-7; 7 bases line up with TRBD1. The length of the CDR3 is 15 residues. Germline V gene sequence: CDR1 KGHSH, CDR2 LQKENI. Germline trimming cut 3 bases from V and 5 bases from J; bases unmatched to any gene: 10. CDR3 DNA (partial): TGTGCCAGCTCACCTAGTACGACAGGGATGGACGAG. Residues: CASSPSTTGMDE. The full CDR3 sequence reads CASSPSTTGMDEQYF.

Many counts were recorded for this clone. With the read ending 3 residues before the CDR3 end, the germline J gene is used to fill in that end. This chain links TRBV28 with TRBJ2-1; 11 bases map to TRBD1. J lost 9 bases, V lost 6 bases, and 10 bases had no gene match. The CDR3 is 15 amino acids. Germline assignment: CDR1 MDHEN and CDR2 SYDVKM. CDR3 bases read: TGTGCCAGCAGCCCGGGACAGGGGGGAACTCTTGAG. This gives the protein CASSPGQGGTLE. The CDR3, in full, reads CASSPGQGGTLEQFF.

The sample holds many counts of this clone. Coverage ceases 3 residues before the CDR3 finishes, and the germline J gene fills in the end. This rearrangement joins TRBV7-2 to TRBJ2-5; 7 positions agree with TRBD2. V was clipped by 1 base and J by 5 bases; unmatched bases: 4. CDR1 and CDR2 from the germline V gene are SGHTA and FQGNSA. The CDR3 consists of 14 residues. CDR3 sequence reads: CASSLGPGGETQYF. The CDR3 bases that were read are TGTGCCAGCAGCTTAGGACCCGGGGGGGAGACC.

This clone was recorded at least ten times. The CDR3 end lies 3 residues beyond the end of the read and is filled in from the germline J gene. The J gene is TRBJ2-3, the V gene TRBV7-3; possibly TRBD2 for D (7 bases). The V end lost 5 bases, the J end lost 6 bases, and 24 bases lay between the germline ends. CDR1 is SGHTA, CDR2 FQGTGA, per germline. The CDR3 totals 17 residues. The CDR3 sequence: CASSPEGGRGSRDTQYF. The CDR3 bases that were read are TGTGCCAGCAGCCCAGAAGGAGGGAGGGGGAGTCGGGATACG.

Concerning this clone: The read is 3 residues too short to cover the CDR3 end, so that end is filled in from the germline J gene. The chain is built from TRBV7-8 and TRBJ2-7; 10 bases align to TRBD1. J was trimmed by 2 bases and V by 4 bases; bases with no gene match: 5. The CDR3 spans 15 residues. Germline values: CDR1 SGHVS, CDR2 FQNEAQ. This CDR3 is CASSSGQGSAYEQYF. Incomplete CDR3 DNA: TGTGCCAGCAGCTCGGGACAGGGGTCGGCCTACGAG.